This T cell receptor (beta chain) was profiled in a study of blood T cell repertoires in COVID-19. Study details: The United States, Italy and Spain provided the acute and convalescent COVID-19 samples. T cells, B-cell-depleted T cells, or PBMCs supplied cDNA or gDNA.

This CDR3 has 16 residues. Germline CDR1 reads LNHDA; CDR2 reads SQIVND (reference sequence). The V and J ends lost 4 bases and 2 bases, in that order; junction bases with no gene match: 8. As originally analysed: Nucleated cell number was recorded as an estimate derived from reference gene primer amplification. This table comes from immunoSEQ multiplex PCR, and its TCRdb copy is limited to in-frame clones, with some not included. V and J calls and clone size are given by that table; D and trimming were obtained from the DNA. The sample has 250,000 to 300,000 clones, roughly 87% seen once. V gene TRBV19 combines with J gene TRBJ2-3; 8 bases line up with TRBD1. The sequence came from a woman aged 45-60 years who had recovered from COVID-19. The specimen was peripheral blood. CDR3 region: CASSTLGQGTTDTQYF. The CDR3 DNA is TGTGCCAGTAGTACCCTCGGACAGGGCACCACAGATACGCAGTATTTT.